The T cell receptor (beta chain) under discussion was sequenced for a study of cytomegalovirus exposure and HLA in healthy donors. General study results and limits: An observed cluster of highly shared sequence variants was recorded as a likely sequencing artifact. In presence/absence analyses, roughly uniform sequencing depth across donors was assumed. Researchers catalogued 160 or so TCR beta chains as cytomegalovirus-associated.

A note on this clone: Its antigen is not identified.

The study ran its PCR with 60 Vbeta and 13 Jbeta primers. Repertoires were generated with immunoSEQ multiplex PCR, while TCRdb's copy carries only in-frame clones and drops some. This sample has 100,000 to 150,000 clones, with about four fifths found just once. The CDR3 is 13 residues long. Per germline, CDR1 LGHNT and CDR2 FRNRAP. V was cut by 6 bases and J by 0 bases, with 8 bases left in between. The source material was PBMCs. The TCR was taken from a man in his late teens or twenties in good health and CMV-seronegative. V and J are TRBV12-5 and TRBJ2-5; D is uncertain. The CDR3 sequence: CASGDWYQETQYF. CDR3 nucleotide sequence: TGTGCTAGTGGCGACTGGTACCAAGAGACCCAGTACTTC.